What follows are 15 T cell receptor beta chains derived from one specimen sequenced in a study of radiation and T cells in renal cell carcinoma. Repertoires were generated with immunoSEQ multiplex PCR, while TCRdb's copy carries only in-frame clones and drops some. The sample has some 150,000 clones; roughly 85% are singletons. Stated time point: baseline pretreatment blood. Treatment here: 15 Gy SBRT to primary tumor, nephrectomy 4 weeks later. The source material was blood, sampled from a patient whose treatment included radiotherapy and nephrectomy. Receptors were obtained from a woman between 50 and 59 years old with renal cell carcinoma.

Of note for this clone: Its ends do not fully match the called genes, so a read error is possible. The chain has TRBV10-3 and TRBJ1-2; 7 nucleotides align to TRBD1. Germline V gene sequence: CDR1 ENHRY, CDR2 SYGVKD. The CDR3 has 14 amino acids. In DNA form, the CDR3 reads TGTGCCATTAGTGGGTCAGGGGGGGTCGATGGCTACACCTTC. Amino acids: CAISGSGGVDGYTF.

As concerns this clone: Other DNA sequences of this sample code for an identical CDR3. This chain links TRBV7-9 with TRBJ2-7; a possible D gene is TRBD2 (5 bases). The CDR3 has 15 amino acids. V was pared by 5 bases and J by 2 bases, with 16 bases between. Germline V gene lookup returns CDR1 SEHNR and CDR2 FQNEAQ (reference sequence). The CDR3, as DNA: TGTGCCAGCAGCCCGCGGACTTCCTCCCCCTACGAGCAGTACTTC. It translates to CASSPRTSSPYEQYF.

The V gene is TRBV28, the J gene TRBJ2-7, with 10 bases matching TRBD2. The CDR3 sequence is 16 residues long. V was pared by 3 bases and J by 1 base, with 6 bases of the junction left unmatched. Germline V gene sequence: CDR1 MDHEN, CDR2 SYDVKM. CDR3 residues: CASSFPSGRGSYEQYF. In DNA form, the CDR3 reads TGTGCCAGCAGTTTTCCTAGCGGGAGAGGGTCCTACGAGCAGTACTTC.

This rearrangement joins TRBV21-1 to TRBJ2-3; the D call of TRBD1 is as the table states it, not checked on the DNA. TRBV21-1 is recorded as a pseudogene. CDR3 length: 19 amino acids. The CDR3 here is CASSKVRGRGTCPQHTQYF. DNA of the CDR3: TGTGCCAGCAGCAAAGTCCGGGGCAGGGGGACTTGCCCACAGCATACGCAGTATTTT.

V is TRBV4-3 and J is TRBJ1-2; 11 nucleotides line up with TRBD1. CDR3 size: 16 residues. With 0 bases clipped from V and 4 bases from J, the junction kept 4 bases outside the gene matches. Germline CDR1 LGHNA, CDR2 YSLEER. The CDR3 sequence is CASSQDSGTGGYGYTF. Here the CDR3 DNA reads TGCGCCAGCAGCCAAGATTCGGGGACAGGGGGCTATGGCTACACCTTC.

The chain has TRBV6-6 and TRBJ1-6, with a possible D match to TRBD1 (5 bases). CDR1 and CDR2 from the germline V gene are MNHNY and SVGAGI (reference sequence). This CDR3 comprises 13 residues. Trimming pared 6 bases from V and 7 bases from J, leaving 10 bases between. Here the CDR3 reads CASSRDGNSPLHF. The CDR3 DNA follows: TGTGCCAGCAGCCGGGACGGGAATTCACCCCTCCACTTT.

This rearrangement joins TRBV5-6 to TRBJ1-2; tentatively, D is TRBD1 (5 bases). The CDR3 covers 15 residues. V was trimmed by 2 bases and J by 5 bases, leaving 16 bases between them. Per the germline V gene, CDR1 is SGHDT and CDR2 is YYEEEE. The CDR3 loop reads CASSFGAGSTYGYTF. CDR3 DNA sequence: TGTGCCAGCAGCTTTGGGGCAGGGTCTACTTATGGCTACACCTTC. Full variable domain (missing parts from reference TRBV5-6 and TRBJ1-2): DAGVTQSPTHLIKTRGQQVTLRCSPKSGHDTVSWYQQALGQGPQFIFQYYEEEERQRGNFPDRFSGHQFPNYSSELNVNALLLGDSALYLCASSFGAGSTYGYTFGSGTRLTVV.

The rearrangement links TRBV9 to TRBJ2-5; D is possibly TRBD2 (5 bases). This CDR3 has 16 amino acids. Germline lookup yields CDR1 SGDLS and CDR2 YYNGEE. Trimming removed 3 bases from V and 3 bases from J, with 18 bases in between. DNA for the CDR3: TGTGCCAGCAGCGGGGTAGGAGGAGGAGCGAAAGAGACCCAGTACTTC. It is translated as CASSGVGGGAKETQYF. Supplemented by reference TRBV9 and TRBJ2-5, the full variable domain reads DSGVTQTPKHLITATGQRVTLRCSPRSGDLSVYWYQQSLDQGLQFLIQYYNGEERAKGNILERFSAQQFPDLHSELNLSSLELGDSALYFCASSGVGGGAKETQYFGPGTRLLVL.

This CDR3 is CASSQAKGTGNNSPLHF. CDR3 bases: TGCGCCAGCAGCCAAGCAAAAGGGACAGGGAATAATTCACCCCTCCACTTT. The chain employs TRBV4-1 and TRBJ1-6; 9 nucleotides line up with TRBD1. CDR1 and CDR2 from the germline V gene are MGHRA and YSYEKL. The V and J ends lost 1 base and 5 bases, in that order; junction bases with no gene match: 6. The CDR3 sequence is 17 residues long.

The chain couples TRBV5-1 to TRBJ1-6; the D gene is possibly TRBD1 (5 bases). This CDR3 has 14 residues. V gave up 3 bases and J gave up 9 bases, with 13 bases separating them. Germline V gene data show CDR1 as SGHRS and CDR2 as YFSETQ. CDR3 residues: CASSSGTGRSPLHF. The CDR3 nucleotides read TGCGCCAGCAGCTCCGGGACGGGCCGTTCACCCCTCCACTTT. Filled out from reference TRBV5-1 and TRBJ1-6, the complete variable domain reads KAGVTQTPRYLIKTRGQQVTLSCSPISGHRSVSWYQQTPGQGLQFLFEYFSETQRNKGNFPGRFSGRQFSNSRSEMNVSTLELGDSALYLCASSSGTGRSPLHFGNGTRLTVT.

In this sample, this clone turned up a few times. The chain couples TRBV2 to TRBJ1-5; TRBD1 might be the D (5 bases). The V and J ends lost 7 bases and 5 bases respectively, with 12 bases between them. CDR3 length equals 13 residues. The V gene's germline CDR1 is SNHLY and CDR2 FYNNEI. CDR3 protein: CASMGPGHQPQHF. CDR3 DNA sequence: TGTGCCAGCATGGGTCCGGGGCATCAGCCCCAGCATTTT. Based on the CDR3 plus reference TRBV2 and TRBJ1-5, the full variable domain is EPEVTQTPSHQVTQMGQEVILRCVPISNHLYFYWYRQILGQKVEFLVSFYNNEISEKSEIFDDQFSVERPDGSNFTLKIRSTKLEDSAMYFCASMGPGHQPQHFGDGTRLSIL.

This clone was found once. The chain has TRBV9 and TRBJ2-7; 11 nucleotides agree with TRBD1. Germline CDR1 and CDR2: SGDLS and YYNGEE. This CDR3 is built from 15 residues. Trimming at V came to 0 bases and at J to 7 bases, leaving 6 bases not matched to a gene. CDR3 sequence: CASSVAPDRGREQYF. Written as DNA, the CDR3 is TGTGCCAGCAGCGTAGCCCCGGACAGGGGGCGTGAGCAGTACTTC.

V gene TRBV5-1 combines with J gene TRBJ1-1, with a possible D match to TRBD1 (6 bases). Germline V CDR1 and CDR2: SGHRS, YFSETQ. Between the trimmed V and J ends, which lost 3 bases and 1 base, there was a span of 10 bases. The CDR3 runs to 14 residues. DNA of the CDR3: TGCGCCAGCAGCTCCCGACAGGCGAACACTGAAGCTTTCTTT. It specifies CASSSRQANTEAFF.

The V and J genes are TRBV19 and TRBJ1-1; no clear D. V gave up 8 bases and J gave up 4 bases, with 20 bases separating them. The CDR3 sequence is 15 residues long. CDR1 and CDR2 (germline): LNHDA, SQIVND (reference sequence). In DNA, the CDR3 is TGTGCCAGTGCTGCAAGAAGGGCGTTTGGCACTGAAGCTTTCTTT. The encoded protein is CASAARRAFGTEAFF.

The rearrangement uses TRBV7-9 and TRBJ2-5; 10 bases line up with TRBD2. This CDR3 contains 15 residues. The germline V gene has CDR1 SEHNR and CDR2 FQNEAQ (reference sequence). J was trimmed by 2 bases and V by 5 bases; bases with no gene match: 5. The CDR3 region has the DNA TGTGCCAGCAGCGAAGCGGGGGGGACACAAGAGACCCAGTACTTC. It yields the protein CASSEAGGTQETQYF.